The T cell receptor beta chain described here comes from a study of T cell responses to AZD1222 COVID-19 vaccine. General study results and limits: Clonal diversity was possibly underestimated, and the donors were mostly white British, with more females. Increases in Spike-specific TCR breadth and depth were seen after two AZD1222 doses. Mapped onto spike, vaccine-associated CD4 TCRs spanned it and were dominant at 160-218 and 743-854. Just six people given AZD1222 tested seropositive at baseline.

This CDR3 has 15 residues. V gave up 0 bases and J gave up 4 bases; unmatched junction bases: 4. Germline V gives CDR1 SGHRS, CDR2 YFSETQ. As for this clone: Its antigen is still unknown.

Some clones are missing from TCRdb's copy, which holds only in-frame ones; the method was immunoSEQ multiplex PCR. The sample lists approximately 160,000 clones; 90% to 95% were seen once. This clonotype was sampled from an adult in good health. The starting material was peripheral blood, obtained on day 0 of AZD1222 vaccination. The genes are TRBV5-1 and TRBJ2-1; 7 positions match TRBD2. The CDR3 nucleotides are TGCGCCAGCAGCTTGGAGGCTAGCGGATACAATGAGCAGTTCTTC. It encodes CASSLEASGYNEQFF.